Detailed here is one T cell receptor beta chain. Generated by immunoSEQ multiplex PCR, the TCRdb table keeps only in-frame clones and is missing some. The profile shows over 14,000 clones, more than 60% of them singletons. These data belong to a study of chemoradiotherapy in HPV16-positive cancers. Study details: Candidate HPV-specific clones and shared TCR motifs came from a couple of HPV16-positive patients.

CDR3 size: 13 residues. The germline V gene has CDR1 KGHSH and CDR2 LQKENI. Trimming took 2 bases from V and 3 from J, leaving 7 bases between them. This rearrangement joins TRBV18 to TRBJ2-5; no clear D. The sample was acquired from a patient who underwent chemoradiotherapy. This receptor was obtained from a human donor with HPV-associated anogenital cancer. CDR3 nucleotide sequence: TGTGCCAGCTCACCATCTAGAGAAGAGACCCAGTACTTC. It is translated as CASSPSREETQYF.